Shown below are 23 T cell receptor delta chains from a single sample sequenced in a study of Vδ1+ human thymocytes. Overall study results and limits: Thymic TRG and TRD repertoires appeared highly polyclonal, with Gaussian CDR3 length distributions.

Their cognate antigens are unknown. The template was reverse-transcribed extracted RNA. Pooled V-gene forward primers with one constant-region reverse primer generated the CDR3 amplicons by multiplex PCR. TCRdb re-identified clones in the multiplex PCR reads via CATT. The sample holds roughly 50,000 delta-chain clones, less than 20% seen once. The sample taken for sequencing was Vdelta1+ gamma-delta thymocytes from the thymus. Sample subset: FACS-sorted CD3+ TCRalphabeta- TCRVdelta1+ TCRVdelta2- thymocytes. Source of these receptors: a boy in the first two years of life who had congenital heart surgery.

This clone was counted only a few times. The J gene is TRDJ1, the V gene TRDV1, with 7 bases fitting TRDD3. Germline V gene sequence: CDR1 TSWWSYY, CDR2 QGS. There are 19 residues in the CDR3. V shed 0 bases, J shed 0 bases, and the junction held 13 bases outside the gene matches. Here the CDR3 reads CALGELWSGGRGYTDKLIF. The CDR3 nucleotides read TGTGCTCTTGGGGAACTGTGGTCTGGGGGTCGGGGGTACACCGATAAACTCATCTTT.

By share, this clone counts as medium-sized. V and J are TRDV2 and TRDJ1; no clear D gene. Trimming pared 0 bases from V and 7 bases from J, leaving 11 bases between. CDR3 length equals 13 residues. Germline-derived CDR1 and CDR2 are GEAIGNYY and EKD. CDR3 residues: CACDTVGGCKLIF. The CDR3 bases are TGTGCCTGTGACACCGTAGGAGGATGTAAACTCATCTTT.

This clone has just a few counts. The chain joins TRDV1 to TRDJ1; TRDD3 agrees at 8 bases. This CDR3 contains 17 residues. The V gene's germline CDR1 is TSWWSYY and CDR2 QGS. The junction had 11 bases not matched to a gene; V was cut back by 4 bases and J by 1 base. The CDR3 coding sequence is TGTGCTCTTGGGGCATACGGGGTGGGGGATCCCACCGATAAACTCATCTTT. Amino acid sequence: CALGAYGVGDPTDKLIF.

V gene TRDV1 combines with J gene TRDJ1, with TRDD3 matching 10 bases. Germline CDR1 is TSWWSYY and CDR2 is QGS. V was clipped by 0 bases and J by 0 bases; unmatched bases: 16. This CDR3 has 21 amino acids. DNA for the CDR3: TGTGCTCTTGGGGAACTAGTACCTACGGGATCTACTGGGGGATACACCGATAAACTCATCTTT. This gives the protein CALGELVPTGSTGGYTDKLIF.

This clone was picked up a small number of times. This sequence joins TRDV1 and TRDJ1; D is undetermined. The germline V gene has CDR1 TSWWSYY and CDR2 QGS. The CDR3 is made up of 16 amino acids. V was pared by 1 base and J by 0 bases, with 12 bases between. For the CDR3, the DNA is TGTGCTCTTGGGGAACGGAACCACTCGTACACCGATAAACTCATCTTT. Protein product: CALGERNHSYTDKLIF.

The chain carries TRDV1 and TRDJ1; 9 positions agree with TRDD3. Germline loops: CDR1 TSWWSYY, CDR2 QGS. The ends lost 2 bases at V and 0 bases at J; junction bases unmatched: 10. The CDR3 covers 18 residues. CDR3 sequence: CALGETYGGYLYTDKLIF. The DNA of the CDR3 is TGTGCTCTTGGGGAAACCTACGGGGGATACCTGTACACCGATAAACTCATCTTT.

The sample holds a few counts of this clone. J is TRDJ1 and V is TRDV1; TRDD3 matches 9 bases. The junction had 16 bases not matched to a gene; V was cut back by 2 bases and J by 0 bases. Germline CDR1 is TSWWSYY and CDR2 is QGS. This CDR3 spans 20 amino acids. The CDR3 DNA reads as TGTGCTCTTGGGGAAGGTACACACCCGTTACTGGGGGAATACACCGATAAACTCATCTTT. It yields the protein CALGEGTHPLLGEYTDKLIF.

The table lists this clone with a count of one. This chain links TRDV1 with TRDJ1; 8 positions agree with TRDD3. V lost 2 bases, J lost 0 bases, and 26 bases stayed unmatched. Germline V CDR1 and CDR2: TSWWSYY, QGS. The CDR3 has 23 amino acids. DNA for the CDR3: TGTGCTCTTGGGGAATATAAATCCGCCTCCGCCAGTTGCTGGGGGACATACACCGATAAACTCATCTTT. This sequence encodes CALGEYKSASASCWGTYTDKLIF.

As for this clone: At one of its ends the junction is not consistent with the germline gene, which may arise from a read error. The V and J genes are TRDV1 and TRDJ1; 11 positions match TRDD3. Germline V lookup: CDR1 TSWWSYY, CDR2 QGS. This CDR3 contains 20 residues. This CDR3 reads CALGVEGLPVLGDIVDKPIF. The CDR3 DNA reads TGTGCTCTTGGGGTCGAAGGCCTTCCAGTACTGGGGGATATTGTCGATAAACCCATCTTT.

This clone was counted only a few times. This chain joins TRDV1 and TRDJ1, with 12 bases lining up with TRDD3. The trim removed 0 bases at V and 7 bases at J, leaving 18 bases unmatched. The CDR3 has 20 residues. CDR1 is TSWWSYY, CDR2 QGS, per germline. The chain's CDR3 is CALGELSYGPSGGYVGKLIF. The CDR3 coding sequence is TGTGCTCTTGGGGAACTTTCCTACGGCCCCTCTGGGGGATACGTTGGTAAACTCATCTTT.

V and J are TRDV1 and TRDJ1; the match to TRDD3 covers 7 bases. In germline, CDR1 is TSWWSYY, CDR2 QGS. The CDR3 has 18 residues. Trimming cost V 1 base and J 6 bases; bases outside gene matches: 17. The CDR3 DNA reads as TGTGCTCTTGGGGAACGGCCCGCATACTATGGGGGAACTCATAAACTCATCTTT. It specifies CALGERPAYYGGTHKLIF.

Only a few counts were recorded for this clone. V usage is TRDV1 and J usage is TRDJ1; 11 bases map to TRDD3. This CDR3 has 25 residues. The V and J ends lost 4 bases and 4 bases, in that order; junction bases with no gene match: 35. The germline gives CDR1 TSWWSYY, CDR2 QGS. The CDR3 sequence is CALGGTTNTLSAGGYWGIWVDKLIF. CDR3 coding DNA: TGTGCTCTTGGGGGGACGACTAATACCCTTTCCGCCGGAGGTTACTGGGGGATATGGGTCGATAAACTCATCTTT.

This clone was detected only a few times. The genes are TRDV1 and TRDJ1; TRDD3 agrees at 10 bases. V was clipped by 2 bases and J by 0 bases; unmatched bases: 21. The CDR3 extends over 22 amino acids. Germline loops: CDR1 TSWWSYY, CDR2 QGS. The chain's CDR3 is CALGESSFFTLLGDWNTDKLIF. The CDR3 DNA is TGTGCTCTTGGGGAATCATCATTCTTTACATTACTGGGGGATTGGAACACCGATAAACTCATCTTT.

The rearrangement joins TRDV1 to TRDJ1; 10 nucleotides agree with TRDD3. This CDR3 comprises 17 residues. The ends lost 1 base at V and 0 bases at J; junction bases unmatched: 5. From germline, CDR1 is TSWWSYY and CDR2 QGS. CDR3 coding DNA: TGTGCTCTTGGGGAACGTACTGGGGGATCCTACACCGATAAACTCATCTTT. It codes for CALGERTGGSYTDKLIF.

J is TRDJ1 and V is TRDV1; D is perhaps TRDD3 (5 bases). CDR3 length: 20 residues. From germline, CDR1 is TSWWSYY and CDR2 QGS. With 5 bases removed from V and 1 base from J, the gap between germline ends came to 29 bases. The CDR3 loop reads CALGTHGVGGGLLGTDKLIF. The DNA for the CDR3 is TGTGCTCTTGGGACCCACGGTGTAGGGGGGGGTCTACTAGGCACCGATAAACTCATCTTT.

A few counts support this clone. The DNA is omitted, as the CDR3 cannot be located on it reliably, and the CDR3 follows TCRdb's listing. The chain joins TRAV29/DV5 to TRDJ1; the table gives TRDD3 as D, unverified against the DNA. Germline CDR1 and CDR2: NSMFDY and ISSIKDK. Both ends counted, the CDR3 spans 25 residues. The CDR3 region is CSVLLCSKRVMGDKSLPGYTDKLIF.

This clone was counted a few times. Relative to the germline gene, one junction end is altered; a read error may explain this. This chain joins TRDV1 and TRDJ1; TRDD3 matches at 12 bases. The CDR3 length is 19 residues. Germline values: CDR1 TSWWSYY, CDR2 QGS. The CDR3 nucleotides are TGTGCTCTTGGGGAACTAGTTGGAATACTGGGGGATACAGCCGATAAACTCACCTTT. Its protein is CALGELVGILGDTADKLTF.

V usage is TRDV1 and J usage is TRDJ1, with TRDD2 as a possible D gene (8 bases). Looked up from germline, CDR1 is TSWWSYY and CDR2 is QGS. CDR3 length equals 24 residues. With 2 bases removed from V and 0 bases from J, the gap between germline ends came to 37 bases. In nucleotides, the CDR3 is TGTGCTCTTGGGGAAAGCTTCCTACGAACGGGGCGAGCGGGATACCGCCCGTACACCGATAAACTCATCTTT. This gives the protein CALGESFLRTGRAGYRPYTDKLIF.

There are a few counts of this clone. This rearrangement joins TRDV1 to TRDJ1; 8 bases line up with TRDD2. Looked up from germline, CDR1 is TSWWSYY and CDR2 is QGS. J lost 2 bases, V lost 1 base, and 21 bases had no gene match. This CDR3 contains 21 residues. This CDR3 is CALGERRLPTQIGKTTDKLIF. DNA of the CDR3: TGTGCTCTTGGGGAACGTAGGCTTCCTACGCAGATAGGGAAGACGACCGATAAACTCATCTTT.

This clone turned up a few times. The chain links TRDV1 to TRDJ1; tentative D call: TRDD2 (7 bases). The V gene lost 3 bases and the J gene lost 0 bases, with 23 bases spanning the gap. This CDR3 has 19 amino acids. CDR1 is TSWWSYY, CDR2 QGS, per germline. The CDR3 loop reads CALGDYSYRGYPYTDKLIF. CDR3 in DNA: TGTGCTCTTGGGGACTATTCCTACCGTGGATACCCGTACACCGATAAACTCATCTTT.

This chain uses TRDV1 with TRDJ1; 10 bases are shared with TRDD3. CDR3 size: 22 residues. From germline, CDR1 is TSWWSYY and CDR2 QGS. Trimming removed 4 bases from V and 2 bases from J; junction bases left unmatched: 25. The CDR3 DNA reads TGTGCTCTTGGGGGGACCAGCGAGTCTATCCCCACTATACTGGGGGATACCGATAAACTCATCTTT. Residues: CALGGTSESIPTILGDTDKLIF.

The rearrangement uses TRDV1 and TRDJ1; 7 bases agree with TRDD3. The CDR3 covers 18 residues. V lost 2 bases, J lost 4 bases, and 16 bases stayed unmatched. The germline gives CDR1 TSWWSYY, CDR2 QGS. The CDR3 region is CALGENPGAWGQGDKLIF. For the CDR3, the DNA is TGTGCTCTTGGGGAAAACCCCGGCGCCTGGGGGCAAGGCGATAAACTCATCTTT.

J is TRDJ1 and V is TRDV1, with TRDD3 matching over 13 bases. Germline lookup yields CDR1 TSWWSYY and CDR2 QGS. The CDR3 covers 24 residues. The junction had 26 bases not matched to a gene; V was cut back by 3 bases and J by 1 base. CDR3 loop: CALGDWILGDTRKAPLDSTDKLIF. CDR3 DNA: TGTGCTCTTGGGGACTGGATACTGGGGGATACGCGAAAGGCCCCATTAGATTCCACCGATAAACTCATCTTT.